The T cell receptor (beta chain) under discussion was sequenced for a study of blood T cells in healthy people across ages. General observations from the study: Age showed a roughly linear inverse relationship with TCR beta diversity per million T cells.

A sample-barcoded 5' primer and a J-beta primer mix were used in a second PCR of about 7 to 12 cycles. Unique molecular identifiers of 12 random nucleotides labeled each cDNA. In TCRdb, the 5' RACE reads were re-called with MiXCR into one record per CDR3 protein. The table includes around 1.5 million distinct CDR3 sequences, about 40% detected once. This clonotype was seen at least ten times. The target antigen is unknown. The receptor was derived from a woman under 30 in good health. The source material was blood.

The CDR3 DNA reads TGTGCCAGCAGCGCCTGGGACAGCCCCCAGTCGACCCAGTACTTC. It codes for CASSAWDSPQSTQYF. The chain links TRBV7-2 to TRBJ2-5; 7 nucleotides match TRBD1. Per germline, CDR1 SGHTA and CDR2 FQGNSA. Trimming removed 5 bases from V and 7 bases from J; junction bases left unmatched: 13. The CDR3 spans 15 residues. The full variable domain, completed using reference TRBV7-2 and TRBJ2-5, is GAGVSQSPSNKVTEKGKDVELRCDPISGHTALYWYRQSLGQGLEFLIYFQGNSAPDKSGLPSDRFSAERTGGSVSTLTIQRTQQEDSAVYLCASSAWDSPQSTQYFGPGTRLLVL.